The 22 T cell receptor beta chains below were found in one sample sequenced in a study of T cell changes during pregnancy in multiple sclerosis. TCRdb's copy holds only in-frame clones and misses some; the assay was immunoSEQ multiplex PCR. The sample records some 51,000 clones, 94% being singletons. The sequencing here drew on CD4+ T cells from peripheral blood mononuclear cells, taken in the first trimester of pregnancy. These receptors all stem from a female donor with multiple sclerosis, enrolled in a pregnancy study.

This chain joins TRBV7-8 and TRBJ2-2, with D uncertain. The germline CDR1 and CDR2 sequences are SGHVS and FQNEAQ. The CDR3 covers 17 residues. V lost 0 bases, J lost 6 bases, and 17 bases lay in between. CDR3 residues: CASSLAQNPGSPGELFF. The CDR3 nucleotides read TGTGCCAGCAGCTTAGCGCAAAATCCAGGATCTCCCGGGGAGCTGTTTTTT.

V usage is TRBV20-1 and J usage is TRBJ2-2, with D possibly matching TRBD2 (5 bases). The CDR3 spans 11 residues. The V gene's germline CDR1 is DFQATT and CDR2 SNEGSKA (reference sequence). With 3 bases removed from V and 6 bases from J, the gap between germline ends came to 5 bases. The CDR3 loop reads CSASSAGELFF. The CDR3 DNA follows: TGCAGTGCTAGTAGCGCCGGGGAGCTGTTTTTT.

The chain couples TRBV14 to TRBJ1-1; 8 nucleotides agree with TRBD1. The CDR3 runs to 19 residues. V was pared by 0 bases and J by 3 bases, with 15 bases of the junction left unmatched. From germline, CDR1 is SGHDN and CDR2 FVKESK. The CDR3 sequence: CASSQDLGSWGRGHTEAFF. For the CDR3, the DNA is TGTGCCAGCAGCCAAGATTTGGGGTCCTGGGGCAGGGGGCACACTGAAGCTTTCTTT.

This rearrangement joins TRBV7-6 to TRBJ1-5; D may be TRBD1 (5 bases). CDR3 length equals 15 residues. Germline CDR1 is SGHVS and CDR2 is FNYEAQ. Trimming pared 2 bases from V and 3 bases from J, leaving 11 bases between. The CDR3 loop is CASSLSAGNNQPQHF. CDR3 nucleotides: TGTGCCAGCAGCTTATCTGCAGGGAACAATCAGCCCCAGCATTTT.

The J gene is TRBJ2-5, the V gene TRBV7-6; 10 bases fit TRBD2. The ends lost 0 bases at V and 5 bases at J; junction bases unmatched: 6. Per germline, CDR1 SGHVS and CDR2 FNYEAQ. The CDR3 has 16 residues. The CDR3 reads CASSLASGGAGETQYF. The CDR3 nucleotides read TGTGCCAGCAGCTTAGCCAGCGGGGGGGCTGGGGAGACCCAGTACTTC.

This chain joins TRBV30 and TRBJ1-1; D possibly corresponds to TRBD1 (6 bases). CDR1 and CDR2 (germline): GTSNPN, SVGIG (reference sequence). The CDR3 loop spans 14 amino acids. Trimming left V 2 bases short and J 4 bases short, with 14 bases between. In DNA form, the CDR3 reads TGTGCCTGGAGTCAAGGGGGGGGGTTCACTGAAGCTTTCTTT. This gives the protein CAWSQGGGFTEAFF.

This rearrangement joins TRBV10-3 to TRBJ2-7; 7 nucleotides agree with TRBD1. Germline CDR1 reads ENHRY; CDR2 reads SYGVKD. V dropped 2 bases and J dropped 3; count of bases not matched to a gene: 4. CDR3 length equals 14 residues. DNA for the CDR3: TGTGCCATCAGTGAGGACAGGGTAGGCTACGAGCAGTACTTC. Its translation: CAISEDRVGYEQYF.

The CDR3 protein is CASSSIRGTGFDEQYF. The CDR3 DNA reads as TGTGCCAGCAGCTCGATTCGTGGGACAGGGTTCGACGAGCAGTACTTC. The chain has TRBV11-2 and TRBJ2-7, with TRBD1 identical over 9 bases. Germline assignment: CDR1 SGHAT and CDR2 FQNNGV. Trimming at V came to 4 bases and at J to 5 bases, leaving 12 bases not matched to a gene. The CDR3 is 16 amino acids.

V is TRBV2 and J is TRBJ2-7, with 8 positions matching TRBD1. The CDR3 runs to 15 residues. From germline, CDR1 is SNHLY and CDR2 FYNNEI. The V and J ends lost 2 bases and 1 base, in that order; junction bases with no gene match: 4. The CDR3 DNA follows: TGTGCCAGCAGTGAACCGACAGGGGTGTCCTACGAGCAGTACTTC. Its translation: CASSEPTGVSYEQYF.

The V call is TRBV7-3, the J call TRBJ2-3; 12 bases match TRBD2. The CDR3 covers 16 residues. Trimming cost V 4 bases and J 2 bases; bases outside gene matches: 4. Per germline, CDR1 SGHTA and CDR2 FQGTGA. CDR3 sequence: CASSSGLAGFTDTQYF. CDR3 bases: TGTGCCAGCAGCTCCGGACTAGCGGGGTTCACAGATACGCAGTATTTT.

V usage is TRBV7-8 and J usage is TRBJ1-5; 8 positions match TRBD1. V lost 5 bases and J lost 1; bases outside the gene matches: 10. Germline CDR1 reads SGHVS; CDR2 reads FQNEAQ. The CDR3 is 17 amino acids. The CDR3 nucleotides read TGTGCCAGCAGCATGGACAGGGTAGGGATGAGCAATCAGCCCCAGCATTTT. Residues: CASSMDRVGMSNQPQHF.

The CDR3 is CASSPGSTGGYTF. The CDR3 nucleotides are TGTGCCAGCTCACCTGGCAGCACAGGTGGCTACACCTTC. V is TRBV18 and J is TRBJ1-2; D might be TRBD1 (5 bases). With 3 bases removed from V and 7 bases from J, the gap between germline ends came to 12 bases. CDR1 and CDR2 from the germline V gene are KGHSH and LQKENI. The CDR3 covers 13 residues.

The V and J genes are TRBV7-2 and TRBJ2-1; TRBD1 is a possible D gene (6 bases). The CDR3 covers 13 residues. Germline-derived CDR1 and CDR2 are SGHTA and FQGNSA. V gave up 6 bases and J gave up 8 bases, with 14 bases separating them. The CDR3 nucleotides read TGTGCCAGCAGGATAAACAGGGTGGATGAGCAGTTCTTC. The encoded protein is CASRINRVDEQFF.

The J gene is TRBJ1-6, the V gene TRBV27; tentatively, D is TRBD1 (6 bases). Per the germline V gene, CDR1 is MNHEY and CDR2 is SMNVEV (reference sequence). V was pared by 3 bases and J by 6 bases, with 12 bases between. The CDR3 loop spans 15 amino acids. CDR3 amino acids: CASSFSVDSNSPLHF. As DNA, the CDR3 is TGTGCCAGCAGTTTCTCGGTGGACAGTAATTCACCCCTCCACTTT.

The V call is TRBV6-4, the J call TRBJ1-2, with 8 bases lining up with TRBD1. The ends lost 9 bases at V and 7 bases at J; junction bases unmatched: 1. The CDR3 contains 10 residues. Germline-derived CDR1 and CDR2 are MRHNA and SNTAGT. The CDR3: CARQGGGYTF. DNA of the CDR3: TGTGCCAGACAGGGGGGTGGCTACACCTTC.

The V and J genes are TRBV7-8 and TRBJ1-5; D gene unclear. Per the germline V gene, CDR1 is SGHVS and CDR2 is FQNEAQ. The length of the CDR3 is 16 residues. Between the trimmed V and J ends, which lost 2 bases and 1 base, there was a span of 12 bases. The CDR3 spells CASSLSPTGSNQPQHF. DNA for the CDR3: TGTGCCAGCAGCTTAAGCCCGACCGGGAGCAATCAGCCCCAGCATTTT.

The chain couples TRBV19 to TRBJ2-3, with D tentatively TRBD1 (6 bases). V dropped 4 bases and J dropped 4 bases, with 18 bases sitting between them. Per germline, CDR1 LNHDA and CDR2 SQIVND (reference sequence). The CDR3 has 16 residues. This chain's CDR3 is CASSRSQGSRADTQYF. In nucleotides, the CDR3 is TGTGCCAGTAGTAGATCGCAGGGGTCCAGGGCAGATACGCAGTATTTT. The full variable domain, rest sourced from reference TRBV19 and TRBJ2-3, is DGGITQSPKYLFRKEGQNVTLSCEQNLNHDAMYWYRQDPGQGLRLIYYSQIVNDFQKGDIAEGYSVSREKKESFPLTVTSAQKNPTAFYLCASSRSQGSRADTQYFGPGTRLTVL.

The sample holds one count of this clone. The chain recombines TRBV6-1 with TRBJ1-5; 7 nucleotides line up with TRBD1. The CDR3 has 15 residues. V shed 7 bases and J 2 bases; nucleotides not matched to a gene: 8. The V gene's germline CDR1 is MNHNS and CDR2 SASEGT. The CDR3 coding sequence is TGTGCCAGCATCGACAGGGCCTCCCGCAATCAGCCCCAGCATTTT. Translation: CASIDRASRNQPQHF.

The rearrangement links TRBV30 to TRBJ2-1, with D possibly being TRBD1 (5 bases). CDR3 size: 15 residues. Germline V gene sequence: CDR1 GTSNPN, CDR2 SVGIG (reference sequence). V dropped 0 bases and J dropped 2 bases, with 11 bases sitting between them. Written as DNA, the CDR3 is TGTGCCTGGAGTGTATCAGGGTCAGCCTACAATGAGCAGTTCTTC. Amino acids: CAWSVSGSAYNEQFF.

The chain joins TRBV5-1 to TRBJ2-7; TRBD2 aligns across 9 bases. Germline CDR1 SGHRS, CDR2 YFSETQ. J was trimmed by 0 bases and V by 6 bases; bases with no gene match: 4. The CDR3 runs to 14 residues. The CDR3 protein is CASTGGGASYEQYF. The DNA of the CDR3 is TGCGCCAGCACGGGCGGGGGGGCCTCCTACGAGCAGTACTTC. The whole variable domain, remainder taken from reference TRBV5-1 and TRBJ2-7, is KAGVTQTPRYLIKTRGQQVTLSCSPISGHRSVSWYQQTPGQGLQFLFEYFSETQRNKGNFPGRFSGRQFSNSRSEMNVSTLELGDSALYLCASTGGGASYEQYFGPGTRLTVT.

The CDR3 DNA is TGCGCCAGCAGCACCGGGACAGGGTACCCCCTCCACTTT. This gives the protein CASSTGTGYPLHF. V is TRBV5-1 and J is TRBJ1-6, with 9 bases lining up with TRBD1. The CDR3 length is 13 residues. Germline assignment: CDR1 SGHRS and CDR2 YFSETQ. Losses at the gene ends were 4 bases for V and 13 bases for J; bases not matched to a gene: 6.

The V call is TRBV30, the J call TRBJ2-1, with 7 bases lining up with TRBD1. The V and J ends lost 1 base and 9 bases, in that order; junction bases with no gene match: 3. Germline CDR1 reads GTSNPN; CDR2 reads SVGIG (reference sequence). The CDR3 is 12 residues long. The CDR3 reads CAWSGQGTEQFF. For the CDR3, the DNA is TGTGCCTGGAGTGGACAGGGCACTGAGCAGTTCTTC. Looking up the rest from reference TRBV30 and TRBJ2-1 gives the full variable domain: SQTIHQWPATLVQPVGSPLSLECTVEGTSNPNLYWYRQAAGRGLQLLFYSVGIGQISSEVPQNLSASRPQDRQFILSSKKLLLSDSGFYLCAWSGQGTEQFFGPGTRLTVL.